The 14 T cell receptor beta chains given below trace back to one sample, sequenced in a study of blood T cells in healthy people across ages. The second PCR ran roughly 7 to 12 cycles with a sample-barcoded 5' primer and J-beta primers. Via MiXCR, TCRdb re-called the 5' RACE reads, giving one row per CDR3 protein. The sample records about 1,600,000 distinct CDR3 sequences, 42% being singletons. The material sequenced was blood. Receptor source: a young woman in good health.

The chain uses TRBV19 and TRBJ2-3; D is undetermined. This CDR3 is built from 13 residues. V gave up 6 bases and J gave up 5 bases, with 12 bases separating them. Germline V gene data show CDR1 as LNHDA and CDR2 as SQIVND (reference sequence). The CDR3 here is CASSGLQEDTQYF. The CDR3, as DNA: TGTGCCAGTAGCGGCTTGCAGGAAGATACGCAGTATTTT.

This clonotype was observed a few times. The chain has TRBV6-5 and TRBJ1-2; 10 nucleotides line up with TRBD1. V shed 11 bases and J 2 bases; nucleotides not matched to a gene: 8. CDR1 is MNHEY and CDR2 is SVGAGI in the germline V gene. The CDR3 sequence is 14 residues long. Here the CDR3 reads CACTGQGGNYGYTF. DNA of the CDR3: TGTGCCTGCACCGGACAGGGGGGCAACTATGGCTACACCTTC.

This clonotype has a handful of counts. The chain combines TRBV7-9 with TRBJ1-4; no clear D. The CDR3 extends over 15 amino acids. The germline CDR1 and CDR2 sequences are SEHNR and FQNEAQ (reference sequence). V shed 5 bases and J shed 7 bases, with 17 bases lying between them. This CDR3 is CASSENPKSGEKLFF. The DNA of the CDR3 is TGTGCCAGCAGCGAAAACCCGAAATCGGGTGAAAAACTGTTTTTT.

The V and J genes are TRBV27 and TRBJ1-1; tentatively, D is TRBD1 (6 bases). Trimming took off 4 bases at V and 4 bases at J, with 16 bases between the two ends. The CDR3 contains 15 residues. The germline CDR1 and CDR2 sequences are MNHEY and SMNVEV (reference sequence). The CDR3 bases are TGTGCCAGCAGTTCCGACCGGGACACAAGCACTGAAGCTTTCTTT. Translating it yields CASSSDRDTSTEAFF.

With regard to this clonotype: A read error may be the cause here, since a much bigger clone is one base away. The chain carries TRBV12-3 or TRBV12-4 and TRBJ2-1; possibly TRBD1 or TRBD2 for D (5 bases each). This CDR3 region has 15 residues. CDR3 amino acids: CASILLGEFNHEQFF. CDR3 nucleotides: TGTGCCAGCATTTTATTAGGGGAGTTTAACCATGAGCAGTTCTTC.

V and J are TRBV7-2 and TRBJ2-1; D remains ambiguous. This CDR3 comprises 16 residues. Germline lookup yields CDR1 SGHTA and CDR2 FQGNSA. Trimming pared 2 bases from V and 0 bases from J, leaving 11 bases between. The CDR3 nucleotides read TGTGCCAGCAGCTTATCGGCACCAGGCTCCTACAATGAGCAGTTCTTC. Translation gives CASSLSAPGSYNEQFF. Combining the CDR3 with reference TRBV7-2 and TRBJ2-1 gives the whole variable domain GAGVSQSPSNKVTEKGKDVELRCDPISGHTALYWYRQSLGQGLEFLIYFQGNSAPDKSGLPSDRFSAERTGGSVSTLTIQRTQQEDSAVYLCASSLSAPGSYNEQFFGPGTRLTVL.

This clonotype was found a few times. The chain has TRBV4-1 and TRBJ2-7; TRBD1 matches at 8 bases. Germline V gives CDR1 MGHRA, CDR2 YSYEKL. The V segment lost 2 bases and the J segment 5 bases; nucleotides outside the gene matches: 5. This CDR3 contains 14 residues. The CDR3 region is CASSQWQGANEQYF. CDR3 DNA: TGCGCCAGCAGCCAATGGCAGGGGGCGAACGAGCAGTACTTC.

This clonotype was detected a few times. This rearrangement joins TRBV2 to TRBJ2-1, with a weak D call TRBD2 (6 bases). CDR1 and CDR2 (germline): SNHLY, FYNNEI. Trimming left V 7 bases short and J 0 bases short, with 16 bases between. The CDR3 is 16 amino acids. CDR3 protein: CASTTTGTFSYNEQFF. The CDR3 DNA is TGTGCCAGCACCACAACCGGGACTTTCTCCTACAATGAGCAGTTCTTC.

The rearrangement joins TRBV10-2 to TRBJ2-7, with D possibly matching TRBD2 (6 bases). The CDR3 length is 13 residues. Trimming removed 7 bases from V and 2 bases from J, with 12 bases in between. In germline, CDR1 is WSHSY, CDR2 SAAADI. The CDR3 coding sequence is TGCGCCAGCATGGGGGGAGTTCCCTACGAGCAGTACTTC. Protein product: CASMGGVPYEQYF.

Of note for this clonotype: A junction boundary mismatches the germline segment, possibly from a read error. V and J are TRBV10-3 and TRBJ1-3, with D maybe TRBD1 (6 bases). The length of the CDR3 is 14 residues. Germline V CDR1 and CDR2: ENHRY, SYGVKD. The CDR3 spells CAISEGTSKNTVYF. In DNA form, the CDR3 reads TGTGCCATCAGTGAGGGGACATCTAAAAACACCGTATATTTT.

This clonotype turned up a few times. The rearrangement uses TRBV12-3 or TRBV12-4 and TRBJ2-3, with 10 nucleotides matching TRBD2. V gave up 2 bases and J gave up 3 bases; unmatched junction bases: 8. The CDR3 is 17 residues long. The CDR3 loop is CASSLFGLAGDTDTQYF. DNA of the CDR3: TGTGCCAGCAGTTTATTCGGTCTAGCGGGGGATACAGATACGCAGTATTTT.

The chain joins TRBV12-3 or TRBV12-4 to TRBJ2-3; D possibly uses TRBD1 or TRBD2 (5 bases each). The length of the CDR3 is 14 residues. V gave up 3 bases and J gave up 3 bases, with 10 bases separating them. Written as DNA, the CDR3 is TGTGCCAGCAGTTTCTTTGAGGGGACAGATACGCAGTATTTT. Translated, it gives CASSFFEGTDTQYF.

This clonotype was found a few times. The chain carries TRBV6-5 and TRBJ1-1; tentative D call: TRBD1 (5 bases). The CDR3 extends over 13 amino acids. Per the germline V gene, CDR1 is MNHEY and CDR2 is SVGAGI. Trimming took 5 bases from V and 7 from J, leaving 14 bases between them. The CDR3 bases are TGTGCCAGCAGTGCTGGGGGAGGTATTGAAGCTTTCTTT. Protein product: CASSAGGGIEAFF.

This chain connects TRBV20-1 to TRBJ2-7, with D possibly being TRBD2 (6 bases). Germline V gene data show CDR1 as DFQATT and CDR2 as SNEGSKA (reference sequence). The CDR3 is made up of 13 amino acids. The CDR3 DNA reads TGCATAGTCTGGAGGAGGGACTCCTACGAGCAGTACTTC. This codes for CIVWRRDSYEQYF.